Each of the 7 T cell receptor beta chains below was sequenced from the same sample in a study of blood T cell repertoires in COVID-19. The data were produced by immunoSEQ multiplex PCR, yet TCRdb's version contains in-frame clones alone and is incomplete. The repertoire includes a few hundred thousand clones, approximately 90% of them detected once, and more than 1.5% sits in the top ten. The sequenced sample was PBMCs or T cells enriched from blood (not recorded which). Every receptor here comes from a man between 35 and 55 years old who had recovered from COVID-19.

Here the CDR3 DNA reads TGTGCCAGTAGTTCGGCCCACGCAGGGAATGAGCAGTTCTTC. Translating gives CASSSAHAGNEQFF. V gene TRBV19 combines with J gene TRBJ2-1, with D tentatively TRBD1 (5 bases). The CDR3 runs to 14 residues. The germline CDR1 and CDR2 sequences are LNHDA and SQIVND (reference sequence). V gave up 5 bases and J gave up 7 bases, with 15 bases separating them.

The genes are TRBV7-2 and TRBJ1-1, with D perhaps TRBD1 (6 bases). This CDR3 contains 13 residues. Looked up from germline, CDR1 is SGHTA and CDR2 is FQGNSA. V was cut by 0 bases and J by 5 bases, with 7 bases left in between. CDR3 in amino acids: CASSLADRTEAFF. DNA for the CDR3: TGTGCCAGCAGCTTAGCCGACAGGACTGAAGCTTTCTTT.

The chain recombines TRBV28 with TRBJ1-1, with D maybe TRBD1 (6 bases). The CDR3 runs to 15 residues. Per germline, CDR1 MDHEN and CDR2 SYDVKM. The germline V and J ends were trimmed by 5 bases and 1 base, with 14 bases remaining between them. The CDR3 here is CASSDRTVSNTEAFF. The CDR3 bases are TGTGCCAGCAGTGACCGGACAGTTTCGAACACTGAAGCTTTCTTT.

The chain carries TRBV2 and TRBJ2-2; 7 bases align to TRBD1. Trimming cost V 6 bases and J 4 bases; bases outside gene matches: 14. Germline V gene data show CDR1 as SNHLY and CDR2 as FYNNEI. There are 17 residues in the CDR3. The CDR3 nucleotides read TGTGCCAGCAGGTGGAGGACAGACAGGGAAATCACCGGGGAGCTGTTTTTT. Translation: CASRWRTDREITGELFF.

This clone was detected once. V usage is TRBV3-1 (or the pseudogene TRBV3-2) and J usage is TRBJ2-1; D is ambiguous. Germline loops: CDR1 LGHDT, CDR2 YNNKEL (reference sequence). There are 14 residues in the CDR3. V lost 6 bases and J lost 7, with 16 bases in between. The chain's CDR3 is CASRPATLINEQFF. CDR3 bases: TGTGCCAGCAGGCCCGCGACACTTATTAATGAGCAGTTCTTC.

The chain combines TRBV5-4 with TRBJ2-3; D may be TRBD2 (5 bases). The germline CDR1 and CDR2 sequences are SGHNT and YYREEE (reference sequence). The CDR3 has 17 residues. Trimming took off 0 bases at V and 3 bases at J, with 17 bases between the two ends. CDR3 loop: CASSLDGNPLDTDTQYF. The CDR3 DNA reads as TGTGCCAGCAGCTTGGACGGGAACCCCTTAGATACAGATACGCAGTATTTT.

The J gene is TRBJ1-1, the V gene TRBV7-9; possible D gene TRBD1, 6 bases. This CDR3 has 13 amino acids. Trimming removed 3 bases at V and 7 bases at J, with 12 bases between. Per the germline V gene, CDR1 is SEHNR and CDR2 is FQNEAQ (reference sequence). CDR3 bases: TGTGCCAGCAGCTTCGAAGACAGGTTTGAAGCTTTCTTT. Translated: CASSFEDRFEAFF. The whole variable domain, filled in from reference TRBV7-9 and TRBJ1-1, reads DTGVSQNPRHKITKRGQNVTFRCDPISEHNRLYWYRQTLGQGPEFLTYFQNEAQLEKSRLLSDRFSAERPKGSFSTLEIQRTEQGDSAMYLCASSFEDRFEAFFGQGTRLTVV.